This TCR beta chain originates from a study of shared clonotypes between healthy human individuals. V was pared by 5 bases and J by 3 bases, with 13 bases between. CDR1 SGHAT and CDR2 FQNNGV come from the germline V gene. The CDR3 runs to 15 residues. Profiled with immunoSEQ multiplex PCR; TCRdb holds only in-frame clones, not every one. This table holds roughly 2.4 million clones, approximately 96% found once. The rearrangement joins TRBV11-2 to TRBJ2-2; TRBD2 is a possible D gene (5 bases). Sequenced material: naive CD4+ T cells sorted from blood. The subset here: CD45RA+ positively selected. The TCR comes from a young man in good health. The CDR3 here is CASSPPASHTGELFF. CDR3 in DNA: TGTGCCAGCAGCCCCCCCGCTAGCCACACCGGGGAGCTGTTTTTT.